This passage covers 15 T cell receptor beta chains from one sample sequenced in a study of T cells in Graves' hyperthyroidism and ophthalmopathy. RNA transcripts served as the template for amplifying TCR beta CDR3 regions. A first-round RT-PCR of the TCR CDR3 used the HTBI primer set. TCRdb ran MiXCR on the multiplex PCR reads and lists one entry per CDR3 protein. The profile shows nearly 250,000 distinct CDR3 sequences, over 20% of them singletons. Sample: blood. These TCRs come from a woman in her thirties or forties with Graves' ophthalmopathy.

This clonotype was seen repeatedly, ten times or more. This chain links TRBV2 with TRBJ2-7; the match to TRBD1 covers 8 bases. Germline loops: CDR1 SNHLY, CDR2 FYNNEI. The CDR3 contains 14 residues. Trimming at V came to 4 bases and at J to 4 bases, leaving 6 bases not matched to a gene. CDR3 protein: CASSVFQGAYEQYF. DNA of the CDR3: TGTGCCAGCAGTGTTTTTCAGGGGGCGTACGAGCAGTACTTC.

The CDR3 loop is CAISEWTGGQETQYF. DNA of the CDR3: TGTGCCATCAGTGAATGGACAGGGGGCCAGGAGACCCAGTACTTC. The chain uses TRBV10-3 and TRBJ2-5; TRBD1 aligns across 11 bases. The length of the CDR3 is 15 residues. Trimming took 3 bases from V and 5 from J; bases not matched to a gene: 5. The germline gives CDR1 ENHRY, CDR2 SYGVKD.

The gene calls are TRBV30 and TRBJ1-2; D is ambiguous. Germline V gene data show CDR1 as GTSNPN and CDR2 as SVGIG (reference sequence). The CDR3 covers 13 residues. The CDR3 bases are TGTGCGCAGGAAAAACAGCGCCTCTATGGCTACACCTTC. This gives the protein CAQEKQRLYGYTF.

The chain recombines TRBV4-2 with TRBJ2-2; 11 nucleotides agree with TRBD2. This CDR3 spans 16 amino acids. The trim removed 4 bases at V and 7 bases at J, leaving 8 bases unmatched. Looked up from germline, CDR1 is LGHNA and CDR2 is YNFKEQ. In DNA, the CDR3 is TGTGCCAGCAGCCCTATAGCGGGGGGGGGCGGCGGGGAGCTGTTTTTT. Translated: CASSPIAGGGGGELFF.

In this sample, this clonotype turned up a few times. The rearrangement uses TRBV7-3 and TRBJ2-5, with 8 bases lining up with TRBD2. V shed 2 bases, J shed 4 bases, and the junction held 6 bases outside the gene matches. Germline-derived CDR1 and CDR2 are SGHTA and FQGTGA. The CDR3 is 15 residues long. The CDR3 reads CASSLGALAGETQYF. The CDR3 DNA reads as TGTGCCAGCAGCTTAGGTGCGCTAGCGGGAGAGACCCAGTACTTC.

In this sample, this clonotype turned up many times. The chain combines TRBV20-1 with TRBJ2-2, with D possibly TRBD1 on 6 matching bases. The CDR3 length is 15 residues. V was trimmed by 6 bases and J by 2 bases, leaving 16 bases between them. The germline V gene has CDR1 DFQATT and CDR2 SNEGSKA (reference sequence). CDR3 sequence (DNA): TGCAGTGCCACCCACGGGACAAGAAACACCGGGGAGCTGTTTTTT. This sequence encodes CSATHGTRNTGELFF.

This clonotype was detected ten times or more. The rearrangement links TRBV7-2 to TRBJ1-5; tentative D call: TRBD1 (5 bases). The germline V and J ends were trimmed by 3 bases and 4 bases, with 13 bases remaining between them. Germline CDR1 is SGHTA and CDR2 is FQGNSA. The CDR3 consists of 15 residues. CDR3 amino acids: CASSLNRDGNQPQHF. The DNA for the CDR3 is TGTGCCAGCAGCTTGAACCGGGACGGTAATCAGCCCCAGCATTTT.

The rearrangement joins TRBV7-6 to TRBJ2-5; D is unclear. The CDR3 consists of 14 residues. Per germline, CDR1 SGHVS and CDR2 FNYEAQ. The V end lost 4 bases, the J end lost 4 bases, and 13 bases lay between the germline ends. The CDR3 protein is CASSSLRVRETQYF. Written as DNA, the CDR3 is TGTGCCAGCAGCTCCCTCCGGGTGCGAGAGACCCAGTACTTC.

The sample holds many counts of this clonotype. The chain recombines TRBV19 with TRBJ1-2; maybe TRBD1 (6 bases). CDR3 length: 13 residues. V was clipped by 5 bases and J by 7 bases, with 14 bases between them. CDR1 is LNHDA, CDR2 SQIVND, per germline (reference sequence). CDR3 in DNA: TGTGCCAGTAGTGGCCCGGGGGCAAGTGGCTACACCTTC. It translates to CASSGPGASGYTF.

This clonotype was observed at least ten times. The V gene is TRBV29-1, the J gene TRBJ2-7; D is possibly TRBD1 or TRBD2 (5 bases each). V was pared by 4 bases and J by 0 bases, with 7 bases between. Germline V gene sequence: CDR1 SQVTM, CDR2 ANQGSEA. This CDR3 comprises 12 residues. In DNA, the CDR3 is TGCAGCGTTGTGGGGACCTCCTACGAGCAGTACTTC. Encoded protein: CSVVGTSYEQYF.

To note about this clonotype: One junction end disagrees with the germline gene, perhaps due to a read error. The genes are TRBV4-1 and TRBJ1-6; unclear D gene. This CDR3 spans 17 amino acids. CDR1 MGHRA and CDR2 YSYEKL come from the germline V gene. The CDR3 spells CSSSQDPGESYNSPLHF. In DNA form, the CDR3 reads TGCTCCAGCAGCCAAGATCCCGGGGAATCCTATAATTCACCCCTCCACTTT.

This chain uses TRBV6-1 with TRBJ2-5, with 9 bases that match TRBD2. The length of the CDR3 is 14 residues. CDR1 and CDR2 from the germline V gene are MNHNS and SASEGT. V was clipped by 6 bases and J by 4 bases; unmatched bases: 6. The CDR3 spells CASSSGLATETQYF. In DNA, the CDR3 is TGTGCCAGCAGCTCCGGACTAGCGACAGAGACCCAGTACTTC.

This clonotype was picked up many times. The chain couples TRBV5-1 to TRBJ2-6; D is unclear. The germline CDR1 and CDR2 sequences are SGHRS and YFSETQ. This CDR3 is built from 14 residues. V was pared by 6 bases and J by 0 bases, with 7 bases between. As DNA, the CDR3 is TGCGCCAGCAACCTCGACTCTGGGGCCAACGTCCTGACTTTC. Its protein is CASNLDSGANVLTF.

Here the CDR3 DNA reads TGCAGCGTCGGGACTAGCATATACGAGCAGTACTTC. It specifies CSVGTSIYEQYF. The rearrangement links TRBV29-1 to TRBJ2-7; 9 nucleotides align to TRBD2. CDR3 size: 12 residues. Unmatched junction bases numbered 4, after V lost 6 bases and J lost 4 bases. Germline V CDR1 and CDR2: SQVTM, ANQGSEA.

Many counts were recorded for this clonotype. The chain uses TRBV12-3 or TRBV12-4 and TRBJ2-2, with 8 positions matching TRBD2. The CDR3 loop spans 17 amino acids. V trimming: 4 bases; J trimming: 4 bases; junction bases outside the gene matches: 11. This CDR3 reads CASSSREAGALTGELFF. The CDR3 DNA follows: TGTGCCAGCAGTTCCCGAGAAGCGGGAGCGCTCACCGGGGAGCTGTTTTTT.